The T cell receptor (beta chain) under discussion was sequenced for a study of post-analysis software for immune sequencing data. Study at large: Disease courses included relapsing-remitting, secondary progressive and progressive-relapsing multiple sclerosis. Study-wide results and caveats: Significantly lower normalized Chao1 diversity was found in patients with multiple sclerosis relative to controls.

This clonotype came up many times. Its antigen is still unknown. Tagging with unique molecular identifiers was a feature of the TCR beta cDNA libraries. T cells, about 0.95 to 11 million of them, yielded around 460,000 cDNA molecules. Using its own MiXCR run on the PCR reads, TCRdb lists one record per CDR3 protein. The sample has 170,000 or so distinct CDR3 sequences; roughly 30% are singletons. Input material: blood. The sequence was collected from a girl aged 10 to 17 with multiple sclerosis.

The CDR3 loop reads CSASLGSYNEQFF. The CDR3 nucleotides read TGCAGTGCTAGCCTCGGGTCCTACAATGAGCAGTTCTTC. This chain links TRBV20-1 with TRBJ2-1; D unclear. Germline V gives CDR1 DFQATT, CDR2 SNEGSKA (reference sequence). This CDR3 comprises 13 residues. Deletions cut 3 bases from V and 1 base from J, with 7 bases between.